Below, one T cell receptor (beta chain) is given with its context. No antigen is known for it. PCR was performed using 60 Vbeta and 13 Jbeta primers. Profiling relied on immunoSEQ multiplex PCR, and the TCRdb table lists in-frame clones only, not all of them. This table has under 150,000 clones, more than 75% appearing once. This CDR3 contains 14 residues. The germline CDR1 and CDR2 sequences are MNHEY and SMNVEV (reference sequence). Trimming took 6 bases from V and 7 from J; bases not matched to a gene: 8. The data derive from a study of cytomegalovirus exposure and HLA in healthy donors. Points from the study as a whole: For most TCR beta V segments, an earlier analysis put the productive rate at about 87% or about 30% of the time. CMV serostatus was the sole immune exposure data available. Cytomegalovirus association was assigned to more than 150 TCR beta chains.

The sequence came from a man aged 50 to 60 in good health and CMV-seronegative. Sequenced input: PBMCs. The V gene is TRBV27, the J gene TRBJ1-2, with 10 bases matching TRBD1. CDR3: CASRSGTGEFGYTF. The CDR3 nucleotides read TGTGCCAGCAGATCCGGGACAGGGGAGTTTGGCTACACCTTC.